The T cell receptor (beta chain) under discussion was sequenced for a study of T cell changes during pregnancy in multiple sclerosis. Sequencing was performed with immunoSEQ multiplex PCR; in TCRdb, only in-frame clones are kept and a portion is missing. Altogether fewer than 90,000 clones are present, approximately 94% being singletons, with the ten largest covering about 0.78%. This CDR3 is built from 15 residues. CDR1 is SNHLY and CDR2 is FYNNEI in the germline V gene. With V trimmed by 7 bases and J by 5 bases, 14 bases remained unmatched. Sample: peripheral blood, taken in the third trimester of pregnancy. This clonotype was sampled from a female donor with multiple sclerosis, enrolled in a pregnancy study. This chain uses TRBV2 with TRBJ2-7, with 7 nucleotides matching TRBD1. The CDR3 sequence is CASKSTGVVGNEQYF. CDR3 nucleotides: TGTGCCAGCAAATCCACAGGGGTGGTTGGGAACGAGCAGTACTTC.